This T cell receptor (beta chain) was found in a study of cytomegalovirus exposure and HLA in healthy donors. Whole-study results and caveats: In the 95 to 150 validation repertoires, a later analysis found that first-cohort TCR clusters tended to co-occur. For cytomegalovirus status, the classifier reportedly gave diagnoses with high specificity and sensitivity.

Clones were read by immunoSEQ multiplex PCR, and TCRdb kept only the in-frame ones, dropping some. The table has about 140,000 clones, about 90% seen once. Note on this clone: The antigen remains unidentified.

Germline V gives CDR1 ENHRY, CDR2 SYGVKD. The V end lost 8 bases, the J end lost 5 bases, and 15 bases lay between the germline ends. The CDR3 extends over 13 amino acids. The sample taken for sequencing was PBMCs. This receptor was obtained from a man aged 18 to 30 in good health and CMV-seronegative. V gene TRBV10-3 combines with J gene TRBJ1-1; D is uncertain. Written as DNA, the CDR3 is TGTGCCATCGGTAGACCCCCGGGGACTGAAGCTTTCTTT. Translation: CAIGRPPGTEAFF.